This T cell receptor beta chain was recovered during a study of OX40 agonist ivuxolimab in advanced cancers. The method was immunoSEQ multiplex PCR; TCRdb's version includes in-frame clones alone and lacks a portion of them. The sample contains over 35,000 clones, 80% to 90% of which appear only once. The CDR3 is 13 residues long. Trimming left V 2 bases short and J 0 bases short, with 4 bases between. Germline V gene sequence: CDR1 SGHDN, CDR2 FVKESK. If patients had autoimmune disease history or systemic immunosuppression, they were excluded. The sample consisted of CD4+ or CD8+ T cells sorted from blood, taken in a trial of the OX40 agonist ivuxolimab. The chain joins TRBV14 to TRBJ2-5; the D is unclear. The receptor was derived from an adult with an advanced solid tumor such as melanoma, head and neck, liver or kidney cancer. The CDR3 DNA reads TGTGCCAGCAGCCAAAGACACCAAGAGACCCAGTACTTC. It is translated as CASSQRHQETQYF.